This T cell receptor (beta chain) was recovered during a study of tissue T cells after allogeneic stem cell transplantation (dated by TCRdb to between 2022 and 2023). For the wider study: The study profiled TCR beta repertoires across many tissues from research autopsies of patients with and without GVHD, plus mouse models of GVHD. The human arm was a prospective observational study without blinding or randomization.

Points on this clone: The antigen it binds to is not known. This is a murine receptor, so its gene nomenclature and germline sequences are mouse based. Sequencing ends 1 residue short of the CDR3 end; the germline J gene provides the rest.

The time point label here, explained by the study, means: mouse harvest day 14 after allogeneic transplant. Each mouse graft consisted of 10^7 T-cell-depleted bone marrow cells plus 10^6 splenic CD5+ T cells and was given by tail vein injection. To model GVHD in mice, a major MHC-mismatch B6 (H2b) into BALB/c (H2d) model was used, and tissues were profiled at day 7 or 14. On day 7 or 14 post-transplant, mouse tissues and retro-orbital blood were harvested with separate sterile tools for each animal, and livers were flushed beforehand. Before genomic DNA isolation with the DNeasy Blood & Tissue Kit, mouse tissues were minced with razor blades in buffered saline. The library was made by the immunoSEQ multiplex PCR assay. Adaptive Biotechnologies performed the TCRbeta CDR3 sequencing at survey depth and reported CDR3 sequences, V/J genes, productive frequency and template counts. TCR beta CDR3 regions were amplified from genomic DNA instead of RNA. On the study's bioinformatics: Pairwise repertoire overlap between tissues was quantified with Jensen-Shannon divergence, where 1 means complete divergence and 0 identical. Tissues were grouped by single-linkage agglomerative hierarchical clustering of pairwise JSD values, and the clustering results were shown as dendrograms. All patient samples were analyzed with GLIPH2 using simulation_depth 1000, kmer_min_depth 3 and cdr3_length_cutoff 8, and only groups containing more than two unique CDR3s were kept. A standardized tissue-overlap score extrapolated Jaccard GLIPH-group overlap across patients to a standard repertoire size of 1000 clones. Associations of diversity with clinical or experimental variables used linear mixed-effect models with tissue fixed effects and individual random effects. This immuneACCESS table, as held by TCRdb, lists in-frame sequences with V and J called but not all clones. Of the missing ones, under half trace to an unresolved V gene in checked studies; the others have no known cause. For V, J and clone size, that table is used; D and trimming come from the DNA. The sample includes just over 4,000 clones, with more than 45% observed a single time. The top ten constitute roughly a third of the sample.

Overall study results and their limits: The patient cohort was small and varied clinically, and sampling depth was recognized as a limitation. The study did not determine which tissue TCRs were alloreactive or antigen-specific, and some clones might have been persisting host cells. Only a few T cell clones appeared in more than one patient, yet motif-based clustering showed tissue-specific repertoire signatures that were shared between patients. In both patients and mice, T cells from blood and spleen covered only a limited part of the TCR repertoire found in tissues. Within patients, how anatomically similar tissues were was a major factor shaping TCR repertoire composition, regardless of disease or transplant status.

As encoded in the germline V gene (reference sequence), CDR1 is NSQYPW while CDR2 is LRSPGD. The CDR3 starts with the cysteine, ends with the phenylalanine, and has 15 residues. Sequencing covers 42 bases of the CDR3, shown here with the frame starting at base 1. V has 4 bases trimmed and J has 1 base trimmed; junction bases matching no gene number 3. The TCR comes from a female BALB/c mouse given C57BL/6 T cells with graft-versus-host disease after an allogeneic hematopoietic cell transplant. Sequencing input: lymph node tissue. The chain links TRBV1 with TRBJ1-1, with 10 bases aligning to TRBD1. The DNA read from the CDR3 is TGCACCTGCAGTGGGACAGGGGGGAGGAACACAGAAGTCTTC. It encodes CTCSGTGGRNTEVF. The full CDR3 protein is CTCSGTGGRNTEVFF.